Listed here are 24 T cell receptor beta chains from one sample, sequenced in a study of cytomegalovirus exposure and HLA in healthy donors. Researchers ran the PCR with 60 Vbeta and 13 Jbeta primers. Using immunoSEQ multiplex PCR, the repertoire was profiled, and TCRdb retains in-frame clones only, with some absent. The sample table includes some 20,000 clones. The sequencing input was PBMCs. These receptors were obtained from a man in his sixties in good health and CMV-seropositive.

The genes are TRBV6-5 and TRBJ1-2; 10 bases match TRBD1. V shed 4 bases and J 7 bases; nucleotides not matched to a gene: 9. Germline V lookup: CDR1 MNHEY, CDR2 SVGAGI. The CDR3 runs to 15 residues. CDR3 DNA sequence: TGTGCCAGCAGTTCCCCCAGACAGGGGGCGGGTGGCTACACCTTC. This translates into CASSSPRQGAGGYTF.

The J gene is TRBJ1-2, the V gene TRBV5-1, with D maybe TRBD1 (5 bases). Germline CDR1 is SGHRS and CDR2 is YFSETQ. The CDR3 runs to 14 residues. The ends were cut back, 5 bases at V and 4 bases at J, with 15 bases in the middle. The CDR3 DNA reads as TGCGCCAGCAGTGCAGGGCTCACTATCTATGGCTACACCTTC. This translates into CASSAGLTIYGYTF.

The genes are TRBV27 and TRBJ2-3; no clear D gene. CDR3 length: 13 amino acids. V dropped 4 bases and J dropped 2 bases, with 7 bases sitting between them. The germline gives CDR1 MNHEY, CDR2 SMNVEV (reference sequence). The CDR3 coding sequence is TGTGCCAGCAGTTCCCAACTCACAGATACGCAGTATTTT. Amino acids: CASSSQLTDTQYF.

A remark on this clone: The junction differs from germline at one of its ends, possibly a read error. For the CDR3, the DNA is TGTGCCCAAAGCCGGGACTCCTCCGACAATGAGCAGTTCTTC. Translation: CAQSRDSSDNEQFF. V and J are TRBV10-3 and TRBJ2-1; maybe TRBD2 (6 bases). The CDR3 consists of 14 residues. Germline V gene data show CDR1 as ENHRY and CDR2 as SYGVKD.

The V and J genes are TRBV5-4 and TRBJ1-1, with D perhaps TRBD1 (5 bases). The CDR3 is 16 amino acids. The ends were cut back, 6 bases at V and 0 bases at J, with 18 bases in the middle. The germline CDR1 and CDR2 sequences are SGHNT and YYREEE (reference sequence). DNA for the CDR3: TGTGCCAGCACCCCCAGGGACTTCTCAATGAACACTGAAGCTTTCTTT. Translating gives CASTPRDFSMNTEAFF.

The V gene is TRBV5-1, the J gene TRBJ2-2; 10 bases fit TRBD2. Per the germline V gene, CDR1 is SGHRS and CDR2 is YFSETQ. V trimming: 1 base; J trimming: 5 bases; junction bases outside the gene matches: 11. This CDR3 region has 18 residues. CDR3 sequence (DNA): TGCGCCAGCAGCTTGCTCTCGTTAGCGGGAGGAGGGACCGGGGAGCTGTTTTTT. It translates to CASSLLSLAGGGTGELFF.

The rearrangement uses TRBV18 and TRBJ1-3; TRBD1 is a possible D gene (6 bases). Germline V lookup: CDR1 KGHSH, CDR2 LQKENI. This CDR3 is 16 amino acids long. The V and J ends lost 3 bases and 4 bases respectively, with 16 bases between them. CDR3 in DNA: TGTGCCAGCTCACCGAGTCAGGGGCGCTCGGGAAACACCATATATTTT. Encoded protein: CASSPSQGRSGNTIYF.

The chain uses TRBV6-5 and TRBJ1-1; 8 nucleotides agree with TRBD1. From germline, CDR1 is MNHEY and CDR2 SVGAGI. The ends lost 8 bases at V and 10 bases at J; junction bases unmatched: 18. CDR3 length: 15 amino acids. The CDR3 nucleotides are TGTGCCAGCGGGATTAGGGGACAGGTGTTAAGTAGAGCTTTCTTT. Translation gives CASGIRGQVLSRAFF.

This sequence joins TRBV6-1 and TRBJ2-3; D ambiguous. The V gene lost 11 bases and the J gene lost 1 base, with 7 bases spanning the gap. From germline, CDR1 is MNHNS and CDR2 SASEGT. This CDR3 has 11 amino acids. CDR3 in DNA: TGTGCCCTTGGGCGCACAGATACGCAGTATTTT. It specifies CALGRTDTQYF.

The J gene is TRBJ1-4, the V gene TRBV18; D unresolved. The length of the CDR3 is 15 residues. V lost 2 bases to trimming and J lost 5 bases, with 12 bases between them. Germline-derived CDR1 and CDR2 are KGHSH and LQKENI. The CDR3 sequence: CASSPFQAPNEKLFF. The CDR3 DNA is TGTGCCAGCTCACCATTTCAGGCCCCCAATGAAAAACTGTTTTTT.

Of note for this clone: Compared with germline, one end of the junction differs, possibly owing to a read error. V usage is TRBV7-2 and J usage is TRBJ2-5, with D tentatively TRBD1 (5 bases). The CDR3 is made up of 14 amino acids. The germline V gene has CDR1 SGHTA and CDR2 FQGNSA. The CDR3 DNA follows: TGTGCCAGCAGCTTAGGGGGCTATAAAGAGAACCAGTACTTC. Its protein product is CASSLGGYKENQYF.

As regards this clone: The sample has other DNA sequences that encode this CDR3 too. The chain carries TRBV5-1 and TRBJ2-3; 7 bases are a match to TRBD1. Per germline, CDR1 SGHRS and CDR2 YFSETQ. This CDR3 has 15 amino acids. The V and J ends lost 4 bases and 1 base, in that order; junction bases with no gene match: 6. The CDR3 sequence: CASSQGDPRTDTQYF. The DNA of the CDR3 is TGCGCCAGCAGCCAGGGGGATCCTCGCACAGATACGCAGTATTTT.

The CDR3 here is CASSIKVVVGGGGAFF. CDR3 in DNA: TGTGCCAGTAGTATCAAGGTGGTAGTGGGTGGAGGAGGAGCTTTCTTT. This rearrangement joins TRBV19 to TRBJ1-1; no clear D. Trimming removed 3 bases at V and 10 bases at J, with 24 bases between. The CDR3 totals 16 residues. Germline values: CDR1 LNHDA, CDR2 SQIVND (reference sequence). Full variable domain (rest looked up from reference TRBV19 and TRBJ1-1): DGGITQSPKYLFRKEGQNVTLSCEQNLNHDAMYWYRQDPGQGLRLIYYSQIVNDFQKGDIAEGYSVSREKKESFPLTVTSAQKNPTAFYLCASSIKVVVGGGGAFFGQGTRLTVV.

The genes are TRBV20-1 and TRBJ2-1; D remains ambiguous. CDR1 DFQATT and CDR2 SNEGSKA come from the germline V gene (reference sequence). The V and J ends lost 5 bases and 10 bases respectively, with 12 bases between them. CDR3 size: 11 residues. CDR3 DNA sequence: TGCAGTGCTCGGTCGCCCACGGAGCAGTTCTTC. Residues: CSARSPTEQFF.

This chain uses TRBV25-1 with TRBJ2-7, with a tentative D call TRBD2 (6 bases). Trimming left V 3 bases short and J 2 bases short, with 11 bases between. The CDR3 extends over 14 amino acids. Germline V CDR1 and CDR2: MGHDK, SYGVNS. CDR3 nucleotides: TGTGCCAGCAGTGACGTGGACTACGCCTACGAGCAGTACTTC. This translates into CASSDVDYAYEQYF.

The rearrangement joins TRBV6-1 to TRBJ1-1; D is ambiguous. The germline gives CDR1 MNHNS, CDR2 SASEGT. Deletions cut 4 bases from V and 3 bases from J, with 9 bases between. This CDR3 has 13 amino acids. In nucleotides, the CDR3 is TGTGCCAGCAGTGCTAACCGGGACACTGAAGCTTTCTTT. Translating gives CASSANRDTEAFF.

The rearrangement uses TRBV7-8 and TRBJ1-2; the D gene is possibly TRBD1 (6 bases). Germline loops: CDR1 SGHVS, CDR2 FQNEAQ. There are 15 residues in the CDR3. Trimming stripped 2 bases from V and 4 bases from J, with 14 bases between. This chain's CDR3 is CASSLSGTRLYGYTF. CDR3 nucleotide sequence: TGTGCCAGCAGCTTATCCGGGACACGACTCTATGGCTACACCTTC. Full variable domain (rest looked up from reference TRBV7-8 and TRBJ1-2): GAGVSQSPRYKVAKRGQDVALRCDPISGHVSLFWYQQALGQGPEFLTYFQNEAQLDKSGLPSDRFFAERPEGSVSTLKIQRTQQEDSAVYLCASSLSGTRLYGYTFGSGTRLTVV.

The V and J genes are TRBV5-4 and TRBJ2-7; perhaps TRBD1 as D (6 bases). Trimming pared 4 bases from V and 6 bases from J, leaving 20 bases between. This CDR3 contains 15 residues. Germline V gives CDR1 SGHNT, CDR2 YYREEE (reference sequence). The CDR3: CASSAPDSPGLEQYF. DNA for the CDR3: TGTGCCAGCAGCGCCCCGGACAGTCCAGGGCTCGAGCAGTACTTC.

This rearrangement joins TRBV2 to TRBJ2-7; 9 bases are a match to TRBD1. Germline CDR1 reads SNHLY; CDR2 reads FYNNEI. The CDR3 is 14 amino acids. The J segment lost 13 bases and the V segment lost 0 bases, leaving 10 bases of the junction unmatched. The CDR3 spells CASSEADMDRGAYF. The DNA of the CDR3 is TGTGCCAGCAGTGAAGCGGATATGGACAGGGGCGCCTACTTC.

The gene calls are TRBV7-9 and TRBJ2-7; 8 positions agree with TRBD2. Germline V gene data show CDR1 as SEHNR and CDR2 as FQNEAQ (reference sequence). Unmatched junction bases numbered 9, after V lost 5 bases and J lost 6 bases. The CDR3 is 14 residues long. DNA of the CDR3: TGTGCCAGCAGCCATTCGGGAGGGGGAGGCGAGCAGTACTTC. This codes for CASSHSGGGGEQYF.

In nucleotides, the CDR3 is TGCAGCGTTGTATTGGACATCTATGGCTACACCTTC. This sequence encodes CSVVLDIYGYTF. This chain joins TRBV29-1 and TRBJ1-2; a possible D gene is TRBD1 (5 bases). Germline CDR1 is SQVTM and CDR2 is ANQGSEA. There are 12 residues in the CDR3. V was shortened by 4 bases and J by 4 bases, with 10 bases between the two germline ends.

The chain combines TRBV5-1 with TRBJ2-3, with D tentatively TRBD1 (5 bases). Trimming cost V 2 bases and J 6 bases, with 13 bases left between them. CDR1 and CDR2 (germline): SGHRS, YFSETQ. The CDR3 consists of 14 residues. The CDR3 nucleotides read TGCGCCAGCAGCTTTCTCCAGGGAACGGATACGCAGTATTTT. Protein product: CASSFLQGTDTQYF.

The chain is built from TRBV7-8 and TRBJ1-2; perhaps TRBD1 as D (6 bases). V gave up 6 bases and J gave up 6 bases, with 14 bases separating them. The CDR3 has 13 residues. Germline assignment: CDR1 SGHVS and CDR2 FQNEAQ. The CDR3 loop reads CASSPQQGNGYTF. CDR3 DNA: TGTGCCAGCAGTCCACAACAGGGCAATGGCTACACCTTC. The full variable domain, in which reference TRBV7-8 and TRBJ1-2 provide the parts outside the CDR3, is GAGVSQSPRYKVAKRGQDVALRCDPISGHVSLFWYQQALGQGPEFLTYFQNEAQLDKSGLPSDRFFAERPEGSVSTLKIQRTQQEDSAVYLCASSPQQGNGYTFGSGTRLTVV.

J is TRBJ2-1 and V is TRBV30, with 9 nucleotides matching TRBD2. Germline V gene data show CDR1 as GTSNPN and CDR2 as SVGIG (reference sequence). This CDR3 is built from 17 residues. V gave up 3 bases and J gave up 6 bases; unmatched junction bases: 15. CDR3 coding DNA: TGTGCCTGGAGCGGACTAGGGCGGGAGGGTCGGAGCAATGAGCAGTTCTTC. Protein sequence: CAWSGLGREGRSNEQFF.